One sample yielded the 3 T cell receptor beta chains listed below, sequenced in a study of breast tumors, draining lymph nodes, adjacent tissues. TCRdb analysed the multiplex PCR reads with MiXCR anew, one entry per CDR3 protein. The sample lists approximately 210,000 distinct CDR3 sequences; approximately 29% were seen once. Samples came from axillary lymph nodes draining the breast cancer. The sequencing sample was made of axillary lymph node tissue. The origin of the receptors is a female donor with breast cancer. Some clones in this sample may be carry-over from other donors' samples.

Many counts were recorded for this clonotype. The rearrangement uses TRBV2 and TRBJ1-3; D is possibly TRBD1 (6 bases). The CDR3 sequence is 14 residues long. Trimming removed 8 bases from V and 0 bases from J, with 11 bases in between. Germline V gives CDR1 SNHLY, CDR2 FYNNEI. In DNA, the CDR3 is TGTGCCAGCGAGACAGGTGCCTCTGGAAACACCATATATTTT. Translating gives CASETGASGNTIYF.

This clonotype was picked up many times. This chain uses TRBV27 with TRBJ2-2; possibly TRBD1 for D (6 bases). Germline lookup yields CDR1 MNHEY and CDR2 SMNVEV (reference sequence). CDR3 length: 14 residues. V was pared by 3 bases and J by 6 bases, with 11 bases between. The CDR3 loop is CASSFSNRAGELFF. CDR3 sequence (DNA): TGTGCCAGCAGTTTCTCCAACAGGGCCGGGGAGCTGTTTTTT.

This clonotype occurred many times. The gene calls are TRBV7-2 and TRBJ1-4, with TRBD1 as a possible D gene (5 bases). V dropped 0 bases and J dropped 8 bases, with 28 bases sitting between them. The CDR3 totals 20 residues. The germline gives CDR1 SGHTA, CDR2 FQGNSA. DNA of the CDR3: TGTGCCAGCAGCTTAGCGCTGGGGGAGGGCAGGTCCATCGCGGACGAAAAACTGTTTTTT. Protein product: CASSLALGEGRSIADEKLFF.